This T cell receptor beta chain was observed in a study of blood T cell repertoires in COVID-19. Across the whole study: COVID-19 samples from acute and convalescent phases originated in the United States, Italy and Spain. Sample material is recorded as cDNA or gDNA derived from T cells, B-cell-depleted T cells, or PBMCs.

The V gene's germline CDR1 is SGHTA and CDR2 FQGNSA. V lost 5 bases and J lost 1, with 9 bases in between. The CDR3 is 14 residues long. Per the original methods: Reference gene primer amplification gave nucleated cell count estimates. Measured with immunoSEQ multiplex PCR; TCRdb has only the in-frame clones, and not every one. The V and J calls and clone size are taken from that table; D and trimming were inferred from the DNA. In the table there are 90,000 to 140,000 clones, 81% of which are singletons. As for this clone: The same CDR3 can be traced to other DNA sequences in this sample.

The rearrangement links TRBV7-2 to TRBJ1-5; D gene unclear. Input material: peripheral blood. This receptor was identified in a woman aged 70-85 years with acute or convalescent COVID-19. Here the CDR3 DNA reads TGTGCCAGCAGCCCCCGGGGAAGCAATCAGCCCCAGCATTTT. Translating gives CASSPRGSNQPQHF. Full variable domain (remainder filled in from reference TRBV7-2 and TRBJ1-5): GAGVSQSPSNKVTEKGKDVELRCDPISGHTALYWYRQSLGQGLEFLIYFQGNSAPDKSGLPSDRFSAERTGGSVSTLTIQRTQQEDSAVYLCASSPRGSNQPQHFGDGTRLSIL.